This T cell receptor (beta chain) comes out of a study of cytomegalovirus exposure and HLA in healthy donors. This table comes from immunoSEQ multiplex PCR, and its TCRdb copy is limited to in-frame clones, with some not included. The sample yields 65,000 to 80,000 clones, 94% seen once. CDR3 size: 15 residues. Trimming took off 4 bases at V and 3 bases at J, with 15 bases between the two ends. Germline V gives CDR1 MNHEY, CDR2 SMNVEV (reference sequence). Comments on this clone: Antigen specificity is unknown.

The study, taken as a whole, reports: According to the study, roughly 180 TCR beta chains were cytomegalovirus-associated. Rare sequences made up most TCRs, while some public TCRs were found in many donors.

The gene calls are TRBV27 and TRBJ2-5, with D maybe TRBD2 (7 bases). This clonotype was sampled from a woman aged 18-29 years in good health and CMV-seropositive. Sequencing input: PBMCs. The CDR3 protein is CASSSSGNREETQYF. CDR3 coding DNA: TGTGCCAGCAGTTCAAGCGGGAACAGGGAAGAGACCCAGTACTTC.